The rows below give T cell receptor beta chains drawn from one sample of a study of T cell changes during pregnancy in multiple sclerosis. Only in-frame clones appear in the TCRdb table, and some are missing; sequencing was by immunoSEQ multiplex PCR. The profile covers some 40,000 clones, with around 92% appearing a single time and 26% taken by the ten largest. Specimen: CD8+ T cells from peripheral blood mononuclear cells, collected before pregnancy. The receptors here all came from a female donor with multiple sclerosis, enrolled in a pregnancy study. The CDR3 runs from the conserved cysteine through the conserved F or W. The D gene is left open where the match is weak. Size values are once, few and many counts, or a class for expanded clones, and some rows have none.

V,length,size,D,J,CDR3,DNA
TRBV9,13,.,.,TRBJ2-2,CASSVLEAGELFF,TGTGCCAGCAGCGTCCTGGAGGCCGGGGAGCTGTTTTTT
TRBV7-2,14,.,.,TRBJ2-7,CASSLGSGSYEQYF,TGTGCCAGCAGCTTAGGATCGGGGTCCTACGAGCAGTACTTC
TRBV9,12,.,TRBD1,TRBJ1-2,CASSAQGGGYTF,TGTGCCAGCAGCGCCCAGGGGGGCGGCTACACCTTC
TRBV9,17,once,TRBD1,TRBJ1-2,CASSALGSFRGWGGYTF,TGTGCCAGCAGCGCCCTAGGGAGCTTCAGGGGGTGGGGTGGCTACACCTTC
TRBV10-2,14,.,.,TRBJ1-6,CASSETTGGSPLHF,TGCGCCAGCAGTGAGACTACGGGGGGGTCACCCCTCCACTTT
TRBV30,13,.,.,TRBJ2-7,CAWSVGGGREQYF,TGTGCCTGGAGTGTAGGGGGGGGTCGGGAGCAGTACTTC
TRBV5-1,17,.,.,TRBJ2-1,CASSSRAGTLSYNEQFF,TGCGCCAGCAGCTCCCGCGCCGGGACTCTCTCCTACAATGAGCAGTTCTTC
TRBV5-6,14,.,TRBD2,TRBJ2-7,CASSLDSGFYEQYF,TGTGCCAGCAGCTTGGATAGCGGGTTCTACGAGCAGTACTTC
TRBV30,15,.,TRBD1,TRBJ2-2,CAWILRTGGFGELFF,TGTGCCTGGATTCTACGGACAGGGGGCTTCGGGGAGCTGTTTTTT
TRBV30,15,.,TRBD1,TRBJ2-5,CAWTPGQGGSETQYF,TGTGCCTGGACCCCGGGACAGGGCGGGTCAGAGACCCAGTACTTC
TRBV15,19,.,TRBD1,TRBJ1-2,CATSRGYGTGAAGGYGYTF,TGTGCCACCAGCAGAGGCTATGGGACAGGGGCTGCGGGGGGCTATGGCTACACCTTC
TRBV7-8,17,.,.,TRBJ1-1,CASSLGPGGGRNTEAFF,TGTGCCAGCAGCTTAGGACCGGGGGGTGGTAGGAACACTGAAGCTTTCTTT
TRBV5-6,12,once,.,TRBJ2-7,CASSLVHYEQYF,TGTGCCAGCTCACTCGTCCACTACGAGCAGTACTTC
TRBV7-9,16,.,TRBD2,TRBJ2-5,CASSDPTSGGDETQYF,TGTGCCAGCAGCGATCCGACTAGCGGGGGGGACGAGACCCAGTACTTC
TRBV25-1,12,.,.,TRBJ2-5,CASRWRQETQYF,TGTGCCAGCAGATGGAGGCAAGAGACCCAGTACTTC
TRBV7-9,13,.,TRBD2,TRBJ2-1,CATRTSGKNEQFF,TGTGCCACCCGGACTAGCGGGAAGAATGAGCAGTTCTTC
TRBV2,16,.,TRBD1,TRBJ2-3,CASSSPRTGAVHTQYF,TGTGCCAGCAGCTCCCCCAGGACAGGGGCTGTTCATACGCAGTATTTT
TRBV9,12,.,.,TRBJ1-1,CASSGGGVAAFF,TGTGCCAGCAGCGGAGGGGGGGTGGCAGCTTTCTTT
TRBV27,17,.,TRBD1,TRBJ2-7,CASSLSVPGQQSYEQYF,TGTGCCAGCAGTTTATCAGTACCGGGACAGCAATCCTACGAGCAGTACTTC
TRBV27,15,.,TRBD2,TRBJ2-1,CASRKAGDSYNEQFF,TGTGCCAGCAGAAAAGCGGGAGACTCCTACAATGAGCAGTTCTTC
TRBV7-9,13,once,.,TRBJ2-5,CASSESLKETQYF,TGTGCCAGCAGCGAGTCCCTCAAAGAGACCCAGTACTTC
TRBV5-5,15,.,TRBD1,TRBJ1-2,CASSSEDRGNYGYTF,TGTGCCAGCAGCTCTGAGGACAGGGGCAACTATGGCTACACCTTC
TRBV11-2,16,.,.,TRBJ2-4,CASSLTPAGLRNIQYF,TGTGCCAGCAGCTTAACCCCCGCGGGACTGCGTAACATTCAGTACTTC
TRBV6-1,16,.,.,TRBJ2-1,CASSEIFGRTYNEQFF,TGTGCCAGCAGTGAAATTTTTGGCAGGACCTACAATGAGCAGTTCTTC
TRBV5-4,12,.,.,TRBJ1-2,CASSNRVDGYTF,TGTGCCAGCAGCAACCGAGTGGATGGCTACACCTTC
TRBV9,13,.,.,TRBJ1-1,CASSVAGNTEAFF,TGTGCCAGCAGCGTAGCAGGGAACACTGAAGCTTTCTTT
TRBV29-1,15,.,TRBD1,TRBJ1-1,CSAVNPRGMNTEAFF,TGCAGCGCCGTTAACCCCAGGGGGATGAACACTGAAGCTTTCTTT
TRBV6-5,15,few,.,TRBJ2-1,CASSTLEVSYNEQFF,TGTGCCAGCAGCACCCTAGAGGTATCCTACAATGAGCAGTTCTTC
TRBV2,13,.,.,TRBJ1-5,CASNLGRGQPQHF,TGTGCCAGCAACCTAGGAAGAGGACAGCCCCAGCATTTT